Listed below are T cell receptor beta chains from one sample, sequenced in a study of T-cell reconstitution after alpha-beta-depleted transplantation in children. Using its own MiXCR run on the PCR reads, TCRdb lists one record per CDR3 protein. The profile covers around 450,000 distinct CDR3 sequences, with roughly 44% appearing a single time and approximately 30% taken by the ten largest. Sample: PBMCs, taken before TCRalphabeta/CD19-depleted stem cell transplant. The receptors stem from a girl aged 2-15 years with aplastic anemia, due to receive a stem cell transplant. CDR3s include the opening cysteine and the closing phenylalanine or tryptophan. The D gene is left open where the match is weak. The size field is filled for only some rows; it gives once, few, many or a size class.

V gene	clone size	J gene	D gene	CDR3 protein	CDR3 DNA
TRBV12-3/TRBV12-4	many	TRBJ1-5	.	CASSLRQGNQPQHF	TGTGCCAGCAGTTTGAGGCAGGGCAATCAGCCCCAGCATTTT
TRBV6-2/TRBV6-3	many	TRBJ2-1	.	CASSYLAFLGQFF	TGTGCCAGCAGTTACTTGGCCTTCTTGGGTCAGTTCTTC
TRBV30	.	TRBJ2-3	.	CAWSSGVGTDTQYF	TGTGCCTGGAGTTCGGGAGTCGGGACAGATACGCAGTATTTT
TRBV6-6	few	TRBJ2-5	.	CASRGPSEETQYF	TGTGCCAGCCGGGGCCCGTCCGAAGAGACCCAGTACTTC
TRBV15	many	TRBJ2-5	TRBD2	CATSRVPGTSGRIEETQYF	TGTGCCACCAGCAGAGTCCCCGGGACTAGCGGGAGAATCGAAGAGACCCAGTACTTC
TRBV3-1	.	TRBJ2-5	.	CASSQGSSPLQETQYF	TGTGCCAGCAGCCAAGGGTCGAGCCCCCTCCAAGAGACCCAGTACTTC
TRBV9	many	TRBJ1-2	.	CASSVDDKYGYTF	TGTGCCAGCAGCGTAGACGACAAGTATGGCTACACCTTC
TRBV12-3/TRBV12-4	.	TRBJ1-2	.	CATEGPSHTF	TGTGCCACCGAGGGTCCTTCGCACACCTTC
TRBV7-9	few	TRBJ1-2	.	CASSLGQYYGYTF	TGTGCCAGCAGCTTAGGGCAGTACTATGGCTACACCTTC
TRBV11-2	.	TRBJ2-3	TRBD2	CASSLGTLAGGGGTDTQYF	TGTGCCAGCAGCTTAGGAACGCTAGCGGGAGGTGGGGGAACAGATACGCAGTATTTT
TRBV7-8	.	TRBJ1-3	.	CASSPLGSSGNTIYF	TGTGCCAGCAGCCCCCTAGGGTCCTCTGGAAACACCATATATTTT
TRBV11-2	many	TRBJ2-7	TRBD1	CASSLVRDRAYEQYF	TGTGCCAGCAGCTTAGTCAGGGACAGGGCCTACGAGCAGTACTTC
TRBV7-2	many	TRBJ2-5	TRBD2	CASSSGLAKTQYF	TGTGCCAGCAGCTCCGGACTAGCGAAGACCCAGTACTTC
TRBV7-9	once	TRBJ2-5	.	CASSPAGGMEETQYF	TGTGCCAGCAGCCCGGCGGGTGGGATGGAGGAGACCCAGTACTTC
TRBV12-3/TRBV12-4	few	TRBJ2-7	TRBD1	CASTQGQAYEQYF	TGTGCCAGCACCCAGGGACAGGCCTACGAGCAGTACTTC
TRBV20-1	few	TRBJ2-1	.	CSAPVGNEQFF	TGCAGTGCCCCCGTGGGCAATGAGCAGTTCTTC
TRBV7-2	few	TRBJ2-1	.	CASSPETTAPWDEQFF	TGTGCCAGCAGCCCGGAAACGACAGCCCCCTGGGATGAGCAGTTCTTC
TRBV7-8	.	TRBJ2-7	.	CASSQTGTSIYEQYF	TGTGCCAGCAGTCAAACCGGGACTTCTATCTACGAGCAGTACTTC
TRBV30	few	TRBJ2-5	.	CAWRPRETQYF	TGTGCCTGGAGGCCCCGGGAGACCCAGTACTTC
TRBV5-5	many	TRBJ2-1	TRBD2	CASSSPGLAGEGEQFF	TGTGCCAGCAGCTCCCCGGGACTAGCGGGAGAGGGTGAGCAGTTCTTC
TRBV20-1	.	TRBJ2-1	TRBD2	CSARTSGRPYNEQFF	TGCAGTGCTAGAACTAGCGGGAGACCCTACAATGAGCAGTTCTTC
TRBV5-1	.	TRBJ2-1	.	CASSSTLNEQFF	TGCGCCAGCAGCTCAACGCTCAATGAGCAGTTCTTC
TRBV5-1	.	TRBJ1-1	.	CASSIGLEGGTEAFF	TGCGCCAGCAGCATCGGGCTGGAAGGGGGCACTGAAGCTTTCTTT
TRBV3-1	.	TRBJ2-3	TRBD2	CASSARRLAGTDTQYF	TGTGCCAGCAGCGCACGAAGACTAGCGGGCACAGATACGCAGTATTTT
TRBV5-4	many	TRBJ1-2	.	CASSYSSYGYTF	TGTGCCAGCAGCTATTCGAGCTATGGCTACACCTTC
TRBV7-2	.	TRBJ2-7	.	CASSASGSSYEQYF	TGTGCCAGCAGCGCCAGCGGAAGCTCCTACGAGCAGTACTTC
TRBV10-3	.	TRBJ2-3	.	CAIRGGLADTQYF	TGTGCCATCAGGGGGGGACTGGCAGATACGCAGTATTTT
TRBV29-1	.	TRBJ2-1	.	CSVGGGSVYNEQFF	TGCAGCGTGGGGGGGGGCAGCGTATACAATGAGCAGTTCTTC
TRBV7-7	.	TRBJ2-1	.	CASSLAYGGANEQFF	TGTGCCAGCAGCTTAGCGTACGGAGGGGCAAATGAGCAGTTCTTC
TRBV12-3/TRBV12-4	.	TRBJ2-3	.	CASREGERSTSTDTQYF	TGTGCCAGCCGCGAGGGGGAGCGGAGCACTAGCACAGATACGCAGTATTTT